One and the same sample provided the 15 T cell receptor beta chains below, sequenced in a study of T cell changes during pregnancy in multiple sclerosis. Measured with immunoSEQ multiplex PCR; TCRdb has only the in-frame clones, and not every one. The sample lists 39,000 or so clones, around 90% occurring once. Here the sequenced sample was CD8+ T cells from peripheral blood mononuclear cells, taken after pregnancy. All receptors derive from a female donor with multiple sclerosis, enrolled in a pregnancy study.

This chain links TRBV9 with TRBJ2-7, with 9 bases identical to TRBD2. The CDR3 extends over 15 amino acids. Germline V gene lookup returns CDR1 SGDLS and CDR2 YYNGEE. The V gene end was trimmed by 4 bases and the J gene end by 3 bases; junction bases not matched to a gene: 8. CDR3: CASSPNFSGGYEQYF. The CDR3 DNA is TGTGCCAGCAGCCCAAATTTTAGCGGGGGCTACGAGCAGTACTTC.

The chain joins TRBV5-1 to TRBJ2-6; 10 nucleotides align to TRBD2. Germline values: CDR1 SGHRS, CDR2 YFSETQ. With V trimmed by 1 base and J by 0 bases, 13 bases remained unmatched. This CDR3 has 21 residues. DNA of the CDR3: TGCGCCAGCAGCTTGTGGGCTTCTAGCGGGAGCTTTTTCTCTGGGGCCAACGTCCTGACTTTC. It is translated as CASSLWASSGSFFSGANVLTF.

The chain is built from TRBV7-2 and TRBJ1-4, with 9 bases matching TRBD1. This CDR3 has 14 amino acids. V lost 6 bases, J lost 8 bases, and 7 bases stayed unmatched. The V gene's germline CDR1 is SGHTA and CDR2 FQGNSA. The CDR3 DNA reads TGTGCCAGCAGGGGGGACAGGGCGGGAGAAAAACTGTTTTTT. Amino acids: CASRGDRAGEKLFF.

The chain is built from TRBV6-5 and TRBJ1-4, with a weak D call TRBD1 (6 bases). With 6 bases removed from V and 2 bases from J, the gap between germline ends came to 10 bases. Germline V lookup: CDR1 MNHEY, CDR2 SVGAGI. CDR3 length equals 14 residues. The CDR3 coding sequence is TGTGCCAGCAGCAAGGGGGGGACTAATGAAAAACTGTTTTTT. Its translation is CASSKGGTNEKLFF.

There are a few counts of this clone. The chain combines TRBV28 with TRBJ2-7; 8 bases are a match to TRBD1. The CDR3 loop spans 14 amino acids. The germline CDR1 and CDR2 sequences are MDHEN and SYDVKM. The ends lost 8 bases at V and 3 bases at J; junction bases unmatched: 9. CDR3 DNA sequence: TGTGCCAGCCTTAGGGACAGGAGTCTCTACGAGCAGTACTTC. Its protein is CASLRDRSLYEQYF.

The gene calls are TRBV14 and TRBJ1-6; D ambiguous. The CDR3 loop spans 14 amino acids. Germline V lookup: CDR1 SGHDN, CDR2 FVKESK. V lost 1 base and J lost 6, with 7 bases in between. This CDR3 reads CASSQAVFNSPLHF. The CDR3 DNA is TGTGCCAGCAGCCAAGCGGTTTTTAATTCACCCCTCCACTTT.

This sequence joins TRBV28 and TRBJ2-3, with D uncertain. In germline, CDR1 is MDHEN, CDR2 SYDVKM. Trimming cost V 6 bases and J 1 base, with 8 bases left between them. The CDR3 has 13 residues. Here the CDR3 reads CASRPLRTDTQYF. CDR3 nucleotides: TGTGCCAGCAGGCCGCTACGCACAGATACGCAGTATTTT.

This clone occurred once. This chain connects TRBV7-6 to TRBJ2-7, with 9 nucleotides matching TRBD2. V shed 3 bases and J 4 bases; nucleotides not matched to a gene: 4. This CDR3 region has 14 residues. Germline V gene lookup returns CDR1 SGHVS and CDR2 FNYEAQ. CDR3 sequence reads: CASSFSTSGYEQYF. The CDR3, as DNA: TGTGCCAGCAGCTTTTCGACTAGCGGATACGAGCAGTACTTC.

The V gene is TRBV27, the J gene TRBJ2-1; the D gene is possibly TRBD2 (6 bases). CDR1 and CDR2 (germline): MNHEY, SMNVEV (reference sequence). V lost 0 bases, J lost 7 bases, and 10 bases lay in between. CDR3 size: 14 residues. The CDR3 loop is CASSLSAGRNEQFF. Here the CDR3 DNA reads TGTGCCAGCAGTTTATCGGCGGGACGGAATGAGCAGTTCTTC.

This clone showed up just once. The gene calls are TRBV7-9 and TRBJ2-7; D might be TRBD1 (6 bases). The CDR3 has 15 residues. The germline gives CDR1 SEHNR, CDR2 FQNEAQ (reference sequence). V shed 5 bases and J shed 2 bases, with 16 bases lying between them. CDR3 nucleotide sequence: TGTGCCAGCAGCCCAAGGGACACTGCGACCTACGAGCAGTACTTC. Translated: CASSPRDTATYEQYF.

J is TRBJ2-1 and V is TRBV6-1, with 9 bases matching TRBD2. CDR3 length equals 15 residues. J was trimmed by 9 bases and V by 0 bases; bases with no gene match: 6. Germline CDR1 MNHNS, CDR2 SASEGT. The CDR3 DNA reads TGTGCCAGCAGTGAAGCGTGGCGGGGGGGCTTTGAGCAGTTCTTC. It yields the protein CASSEAWRGGFEQFF.

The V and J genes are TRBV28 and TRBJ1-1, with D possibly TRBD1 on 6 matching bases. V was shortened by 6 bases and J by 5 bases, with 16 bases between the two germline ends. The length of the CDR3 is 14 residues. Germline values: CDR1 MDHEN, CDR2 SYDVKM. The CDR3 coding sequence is TGTGCCAGCAGGAGGGATTTTACAGGGACTGAAGCTTTCTTT. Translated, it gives CASRRDFTGTEAFF.

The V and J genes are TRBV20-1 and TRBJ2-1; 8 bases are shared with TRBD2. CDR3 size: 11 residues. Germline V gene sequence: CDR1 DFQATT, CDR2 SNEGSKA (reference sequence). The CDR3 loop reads CMGSGNNEQFF. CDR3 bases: TGCATGGGTAGCGGGAACAATGAGCAGTTCTTC.

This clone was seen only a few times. The CDR3 region is CASSLALPSGTVNTEAFF. The CDR3 region has the DNA TGTGCCAGCAGCTTAGCCCTTCCCTCCGGGACAGTGAACACTGAAGCTTTCTTT. The chain couples TRBV7-9 to TRBJ1-1; 7 nucleotides agree with TRBD1. V gave up 0 bases and J gave up 0 bases; unmatched junction bases: 10. The CDR3 loop spans 18 amino acids. In germline, CDR1 is SEHNR, CDR2 FQNEAQ (reference sequence).

This CDR3 reads CASSESRDVTEAFF. The CDR3, as DNA: TGTGCCAGCAGTGAATCGAGGGATGTCACTGAAGCTTTCTTT. The V call is TRBV25-1, the J call TRBJ1-1; no clear D. V dropped 1 base and J dropped 4 bases, with 10 bases sitting between them. This CDR3 region has 14 residues. CDR1 is MGHDK, CDR2 SYGVNS, per germline.